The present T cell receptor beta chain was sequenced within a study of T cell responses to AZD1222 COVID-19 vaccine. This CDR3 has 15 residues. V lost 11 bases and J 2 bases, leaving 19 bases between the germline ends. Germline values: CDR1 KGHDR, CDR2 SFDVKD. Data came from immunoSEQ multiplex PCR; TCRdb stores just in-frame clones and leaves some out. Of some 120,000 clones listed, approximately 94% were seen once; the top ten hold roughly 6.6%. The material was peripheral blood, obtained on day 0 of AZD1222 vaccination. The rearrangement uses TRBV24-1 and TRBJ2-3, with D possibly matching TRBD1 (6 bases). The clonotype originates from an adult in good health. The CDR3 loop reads CAISGRGFSTDTQYF. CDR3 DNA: TGTGCCATCAGCGGAAGGGGGTTCTCCACAGATACGCAGTATTTT.